Listed below are T cell receptor beta chains from one sample, sequenced in a study of blood T cells in healthy people across ages. MiXCR, applied by TCRdb to the 5' RACE reads, yields one record per CDR3 protein. The data hold about 730,000 distinct CDR3 sequences, with more than 40% observed a single time. The sample taken for sequencing was blood. These receptors were taken from a woman aged 55-70 years in good health. CDR3s include the opening cysteine and the closing phenylalanine or tryptophan. A D gene is named only where the DNA matches it firmly. Expanded clones get a size class; other rows say once, few or many, or leave the size out.

>few|TRBD1|TRBV6-6|TRBJ2-4
CATRDSPQNIQYF
TGTGCCACTAGGGACAGCCCTCAAAACATTCAGTACTTC
>NA|TRBD1|TRBV20-1|TRBJ2-1
CSARDRGRGYNEQFF
TGCAGTGCTCGCGACAGGGGGCGAGGTTACAATGAGCAGTTCTTC
>few|NA|TRBV14|TRBJ2-5
CASSQGSGETQYF
TGTGCCAGCAGCCAAGGGTCGGGGGAGACCCAGTACTTC
>few|TRBD1|TRBV5-1|TRBJ1-5
CASSLAGQGGQPQHF
TGCGCCAGCAGCTTGGCCGGACAGGGCGGACAGCCCCAGCATTTT
>NA|TRBD1|TRBV7-2|TRBJ1-2
CASSLWDRSKNGYTF
TGTGCCAGCAGCTTATGGGACAGGTCTAAGAATGGCTACACCTTC
>NA|TRBD2|TRBV20-1|TRBJ2-5
CSLLAPQRETQYF
TGCAGTCTACTAGCGCCTCAGCGGGAGACCCAGTACTTC
>NA|TRBD1|TRBV5-1|TRBJ2-7
CASSETGDFPYEQYF
TGCGCCAGCAGCGAAACAGGGGATTTTCCTTACGAGCAGTACTTC
>NA|NA|TRBV7-4|TRBJ2-3
CASSYLIKTDTQYF
TGTGCCAGCAGTTACCTCATTAAGACAGATACGCAGTATTTT
>many|NA|TRBV12-3/TRBV12-4|TRBJ2-7
CASSTDSSYEQYF
TGTGCCAGCAGTACCGACAGTTCCTACGAGCAGTACTTC
>many|TRBD1|TRBV6-6|TRBJ1-5
CASSRQGSNQPQHF
TGTGCCAGCAGTCGACAGGGTAGCAATCAGCCCCAGCATTTT
>NA|NA|TRBV9|TRBJ2-5
CAGSPHRSQETQYF
TGTGCCGGCAGCCCTCACAGGAGCCAAGAGACCCAGTACTTC
>many|NA|TRBV5-1|TRBJ2-7
CASSSDNSYEQYF
TGCGCCAGCAGCTCGGACAATTCCTACGAGCAGTACTTC
>NA|NA|TRBV12-3/TRBV12-4|TRBJ1-4
CASSLAPVEGEKLFF
TGTGCCAGCAGTTTAGCGCCAGTTGAGGGGGAAAAACTGTTTTTT
>NA|TRBD1|TRBV27|TRBJ1-1
CASSSPPTGRTEAFF
TGTGCCAGCAGTTCCCCCCCGACAGGGAGAACTGAAGCTTTCTTT
>many|NA|TRBV4-1|TRBJ2-3
CASSQDGGRDTQYF
TGCGCCAGCAGCCAAGACGGGGGGCGAGATACGCAGTATTTT
>many|NA|TRBV5-1|TRBJ2-1
CASSLGGGHYNEQFF
TGCGCCAGCAGCTTGGGGGGGGGGCACTACAATGAGCAGTTCTTC
>few|TRBD2|TRBV6-5|TRBJ2-1
CASISRGGAEQFF
TGTGCCAGCATCTCCCGGGGGGGCGCTGAGCAGTTCTTC
>NA|NA|TRBV7-2|TRBJ2-1
CASSPEGINEQFF
TGTGCCAGCAGCCCCGAGGGCATCAATGAGCAGTTCTTC
>NA|NA|TRBV28|TRBJ2-7
CASSFESGSLTYEQYF
TGTGCCAGCAGTTTTGAATCCGGATCCCTTACCTACGAGCAGTACTTC
>NA|NA|TRBV20-1|TRBJ2-3
CSAIGEAVDTQYF
TGCAGTGCTATAGGGGAGGCCGTAGATACGCAGTATTTT
>NA|NA|TRBV7-2|TRBJ2-7
CASSLPSFNEQYF
TGTGCCAGCAGCTTACCCTCGTTCAACGAGCAGTACTTC
>few|NA|TRBV3-1|TRBJ1-2
CASSQTSGTGGSGYTF
TGTGCCAGCAGCCAGACCTCGGGAACGGGAGGGAGTGGCTACACCTTC
>NA|NA|TRBV3-1|TRBJ2-1
CASSQERAYSYNEQFF
TGTGCCAGCAGCCAAGAACGAGCCTACTCCTACAATGAGCAGTTCTTC
>NA|NA|TRBV7-9|TRBJ1-1
CASSGYLSAEAFF
TGTGCCAGCAGCGGGTACCTCAGCGCTGAAGCTTTCTTT
>NA|NA|TRBV20-1|TRBJ2-7
CSAQPWVSANYEQYF
TGCAGTGCGCAGCCTTGGGTTAGCGCGAACTACGAGCAGTACTTC
>few|TRBD1|TRBV7-8|TRBJ2-3
CASSERDRANTDTQYF
TGTGCCAGCAGCGAACGGGACAGGGCAAACACAGATACGCAGTATTTT
>few|TRBD2|TRBV18|TRBJ2-1
CASSPLESGGYNEQFF
TGTGCCAGCTCACCACTGGAATCGGGGGGATACAATGAGCAGTTCTTC
>NA|NA|TRBV20-1|TRBJ2-1
CSAIWTGHQETQFF
TGCAGTGCTATTTGGACCGGACACCAAGAGACCCAGTTCTTC
>NA|TRBD2|TRBV6-2/TRBV6-3|TRBJ2-5
CASRDAGTRTEQYF
TGTGCCAGCAGAGACGCCGGGACTAGAACTGAGCAGTACTTC
>NA|NA|TRBV5-1|TRBJ2-5
CASSLRAEGGVKTQYF
TGCGCCAGCAGCTTAAGGGCCGAGGGGGGAGTAAAGACCCAGTACTTC
>NA|NA|TRBV21-1|TRBJ2-1
CASTPYSGPDYNEQFF
TGTGCCAGCACCCCCTACAGCGGGCCGGACTACAATGAGCAGTTCTTC
>few|NA|TRBV9|TRBJ2-5
CASSVAGLNQETQYF
TGTGCCAGCAGCGTAGCGGGTCTAAACCAAGAGACCCAGTACTTC
>NA|NA|TRBV20-1|TRBJ2-7
CSAQEIEYEQYF
TGCAGCGCGCAAGAGATTGAGTACGAGCAGTACTTC
>NA|NA|TRBV6-1|TRBJ2-7
CASSEAGGTYEQYF
TGTGCCAGCAGTGAAGCGGGAGGAACCTACGAGCAGTACTTC
>NA|NA|TRBV7-8|TRBJ2-2
CASILLTDVGTGELFF
TGTGCCAGCATACTGTTGACAGACGTAGGCACCGGGGAGCTGTTTTTT
>few|TRBD1|TRBV5-1|TRBJ1-2
CASRLSYGQGYGYTF
TGCGCCAGCAGATTGTCCTATGGACAGGGGTATGGCTACACCTTC
>few|NA|TRBV9|TRBJ2-7
CASSVDSGYEQYF
TGTGCCAGCAGCGTAGATTCCGGCTACGAGCAGTACTTC
>few|TRBD2|TRBV4-2|TRBJ2-3
CASSQDESGGAYTDTQYF
TGTGCCAGCAGCCAAGATGAAAGCGGGGGGGCCTACACAGATACGCAGTATTTT